One T cell receptor beta chain is described in this entry. Its target is unknown. The sequence runs out 3 residues before the end of the CDR3; the remainder is reconstructed from the germline J gene. The sample originates from a study of T cells in women clearing cervical HPV infection. Germline loops: CDR1 SGHTA, CDR2 FQGNSA. This CDR3 is 14 amino acids long. The assay was immunoSEQ multiplex PCR, and TCRdb's table has in-frame clones only and misses some. This repertoire includes about 45,000 clones. Study conclusions and caveats: TRBV6-7 abundance was lower in cases than controls (roughly 0.12% versus 0.15%). Repertoire richness, not evenness, was significantly elevated in CIN3+ cases versus controls. Cases and controls were distinguished at AUC approximately 0.81 by richness and V genes.

The chain couples TRBV7-2 to TRBJ2-3; TRBD1 might be the D (5 bases). What was sequenced was blood buffy coat. The TCR comes from a woman aged 18-70 years with a cervical HPV16 infection that either progressed to CIN3+ or cleared (not recorded which). CDR3 in amino acids: CASTPAAGPFAQYF. CDR3 DNA (partial): TGTGCCAGCACCCCTGCGGCAGGGCCCTTCGCG.